These 14 T cell receptor beta chains share one sample of origin, sequenced in a study of OX40 agonist ivuxolimab in advanced cancers. Sequenced by immunoSEQ multiplex PCR; TCRdb stores in-frame clones only, minus some. The sample lists roughly 40,000 clones; about 86% were seen once. Sequencing used CD4+ or CD8+ T cells sorted from blood, obtained in a trial of the OX40 agonist ivuxolimab. Every receptor here comes from an adult with an advanced solid tumor such as melanoma, head and neck, liver or kidney cancer.

The genes are TRBV4-1 and TRBJ2-3; 13 bases line up with TRBD2. The CDR3 is 18 residues long. V lost 0 bases, J lost 4 bases, and 7 bases stayed unmatched. Germline-derived CDR1 and CDR2 are MGHRA and YSYEKL. CDR3 in DNA: TGCGCCAGCAGCCAAGAGTCACTAGCGGGGGGGCGATCAGATACGCAGTATTTT. Translation: CASSQESLAGGRSDTQYF.

The chain uses TRBV5-3 and TRBJ2-3, with 9 bases aligning to TRBD2. TRBV5-3 is sorted into the ORF group, with uncertain function. This CDR3 has 19 amino acids. J was trimmed by 0 bases and V by 4 bases; bases with no gene match: 15. The DNA of the CDR3 is TGTGCCAGAAGCCAGGGGGGGGCGGGAGGGCCGACTAGCACAGATACGCAGTATTTT. Amino acids: CARSQGGAGGPTSTDTQYF.

The chain combines TRBV13 with TRBJ2-5; maybe TRBD2 (6 bases). CDR1 and CDR2 from the germline V gene are PRHDT and FYEKMQ (reference sequence). This CDR3 spans 15 amino acids. V was clipped by 5 bases and J by 1 base, with 14 bases between them. The CDR3 region has the DNA TGTGCCAGCAGCCAGGAGGGGCAGGGCCAAGAGACCCAGTACTTC. Translating gives CASSQEGQGQETQYF. Full variable domain (missing parts from reference TRBV13 and TRBJ2-5): AAGVIQSPRHLIKEKRETATLKCYPIPRHDTVYWYQQGPGQDPQFLISFYEKMQSDKGSIPDRFSAQQFSDYHSELNMSSLELGDSALYFCASSQEGQGQETQYFGPGTRLLVL.

This clone was seen a handful of times. The chain joins TRBV10-2 to TRBJ1-5; D is undetermined. The germline gives CDR1 WSHSY, CDR2 SAAADI. The V end was cut by 4 bases, the J end by 2 bases, with 6 bases between. The CDR3 extends over 13 amino acids. The CDR3 reads CASSVSGNQPQHF. CDR3 nucleotides: TGCGCCAGCAGTGTGAGTGGCAATCAGCCCCAGCATTTT.

The sample holds many counts of this clone. The chain has TRBV5-4 and TRBJ2-7; tentative D call: TRBD1 (5 bases). The CDR3 extends over 15 amino acids. Germline values: CDR1 SGHNT, CDR2 YYREEE (reference sequence). V was shortened by 5 bases and J by 3 bases, with 18 bases between the two germline ends. CDR3 bases: TGTGCCAGCAGTTTAGATGACAGACCGGGCTACGAGCAGTACTTC. It codes for CASSLDDRPGYEQYF.

Regarding this clone: At one boundary the junction diverges from the germline segment, which might be a read error. The chain employs TRBV5-3 and TRBJ1-1; D remains ambiguous. TRBV5-3 is annotated as an ORF whose role is uncertain. The CDR3 has 14 residues. The CDR3 loop reads CASSLSRKNTEAFF. DNA of the CDR3: TGTGCCAGCAGCTTGTCACGGAAGAACACTGAAGCTTTCTTT.

The chain is built from TRBV28 and TRBJ2-2; D may correspond to TRBD1 or TRBD2 (5 bases each). CDR3 length: 17 residues. Germline assignment: CDR1 MDHEN and CDR2 SYDVKM. The germline V and J ends were trimmed by 5 bases and 6 bases, with 22 bases remaining between them. The CDR3 reads CASSTGTEGRRSGELFF. The CDR3 DNA follows: TGTGCCAGCAGTACCGGGACCGAGGGAAGGCGCTCCGGGGAGCTGTTTTTT.

This chain's CDR3 is CASSNGYQREETQYF. The CDR3, as DNA: TGTGCCAGTAGTAACGGCTACCAGAGGGAAGAGACCCAGTACTTC. The rearrangement uses TRBV19 and TRBJ2-5, with D perhaps TRBD2 (5 bases). Germline CDR1 and CDR2: LNHDA and SQIVND (reference sequence). V was shortened by 4 bases and J by 3 bases, with 15 bases between the two germline ends. CDR3 length: 15 residues.

The genes are TRBV4-3 and TRBJ2-7, with D possibly matching TRBD2 (6 bases). Germline values: CDR1 LGHNA, CDR2 YSLEER. With 0 bases removed from V and 0 bases from J, the gap between germline ends came to 12 bases. There are 16 residues in the CDR3. Here the CDR3 DNA reads TGCGCCAGCAGCCAAGATGCCGGGGGAAGCTCCTACGAGCAGTACTTC. Its translation: CASSQDAGGSSYEQYF.

The chain uses TRBV7-9 and TRBJ2-3, with 7 bases identical to TRBD2. J gave up 6 bases and V 5 bases, and 11 bases lay outside the gene matches. The CDR3 is 15 amino acids. Looked up from germline, CDR1 is SEHNR and CDR2 is FQNEAQ (reference sequence). DNA of the CDR3: TGTGCCAGCAGCGCGTTCCCGGACGGGAGGGATACGCAGTATTTT. Its protein is CASSAFPDGRDTQYF.

This chain uses TRBV7-9 with TRBJ2-7, with D perhaps matching TRBD2 (6 bases). There are 14 residues in the CDR3. V lost 5 bases, J lost 7 bases, and 18 bases lay in between. Germline V CDR1 and CDR2: SEHNR, FQNEAQ (reference sequence). The CDR3 DNA reads as TGTGCCAGCAGCCCCCGGTCGGCGGGAAGGGAGCAGTACTTC. It translates to CASSPRSAGREQYF.

The genes are TRBV19 and TRBJ1-4; D is unclear. The CDR3 spans 12 residues. V was pared by 7 bases and J by 7 bases, with 10 bases between. The germline V gene encodes CDR1 LNHDA and CDR2 SQIVND (reference sequence). The CDR3 is CASTAGSEKLFF. The CDR3 coding sequence is TGTGCCAGTACTGCGGGGAGTGAAAAACTGTTTTTT.

The chain carries TRBV9 and TRBJ2-1; D is unclear. Germline CDR1 SGDLS, CDR2 YYNGEE. V was clipped by 3 bases and J by 7 bases, with 8 bases between them. This CDR3 is built from 12 residues. CDR3 sequence (DNA): TGTGCCAGCAGCGGGTTCAGGAATGAGCAGTTCTTC. Translated, it gives CASSGFRNEQFF.

V usage is TRBV4-3 and J usage is TRBJ2-7; 8 bases map to TRBD2. J lost 0 bases, V lost 0 bases, and 4 bases had no gene match. The V gene's germline CDR1 is LGHNA and CDR2 YSLEER. The length of the CDR3 is 16 residues. CDR3 bases: TGCGCCAGCAGCCAAGATCGAGGGACTAGCTCCTACGAGCAGTACTTC. Amino acids: CASSQDRGTSSYEQYF.